The table lists the clone carrying this T cell receptor (beta chain) with many counts. The library targeted TCRbeta and was prepared with unique molecular identifiers. Using its own MiXCR run on the PCR reads, TCRdb lists one record per CDR3 protein. Seen here are 600,000 to 700,000 distinct CDR3 sequences, around 17% observed once, and the top ten hold approximately 1%. This CDR3 region has 16 residues. CDR1 and CDR2 from the germline V gene are DFQATT and SNEGSKA (reference sequence). The ends lost 1 base at V and 6 bases at J; junction bases unmatched: 10. This specimen comes from a study of T-cell reconstitution after alpha-beta-depleted transplantation in children.

This clonotype was obtained from a human donor who donated a stem cell graft to a child with acute myeloid leukemia. Sequenced here: PBMCs from the stem cell graft donor, sampled from the stem cell graft. V usage is TRBV20-1 and J usage is TRBJ1-5; 9 nucleotides agree with TRBD1. This chain's CDR3 is CSARALTGGGSQPQHF. In DNA form, the CDR3 reads TGCAGTGCTAGAGCCCTCACAGGGGGCGGGAGTCAGCCCCAGCATTTT.